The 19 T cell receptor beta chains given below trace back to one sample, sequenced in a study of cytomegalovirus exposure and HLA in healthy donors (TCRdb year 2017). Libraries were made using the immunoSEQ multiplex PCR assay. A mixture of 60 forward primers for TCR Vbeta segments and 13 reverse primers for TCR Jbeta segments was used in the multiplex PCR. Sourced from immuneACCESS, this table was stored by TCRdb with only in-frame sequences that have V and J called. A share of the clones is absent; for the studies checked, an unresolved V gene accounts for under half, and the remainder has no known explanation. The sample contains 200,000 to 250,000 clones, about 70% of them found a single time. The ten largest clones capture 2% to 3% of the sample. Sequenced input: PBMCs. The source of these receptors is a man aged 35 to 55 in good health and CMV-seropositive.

The CDR3 DNA sequence: TGTGCCAGCAGCCGTTCAGAGACTAGCGGGGGAGAGACCCAGTACTTC. Protein sequence: CASSRSETSGGETQYF. The rearrangement uses TRBV7-6 and TRBJ2-5; TRBD2 matches 12 bases. The CDR3 totals 16 residues. With 5 bases clipped from V and 4 bases from J, the junction kept 8 bases outside the gene matches. Germline V gives CDR1 SGHVS, CDR2 FNYEAQ. Full variable domain (outside the CDR3, taken from reference TRBV7-6 and TRBJ2-5): GAGVSQSPRYKVTKRGQDVALRCDPISGHVSLYWYRQALGQGPEFLTYFNYEAQQDKSGLPNDRFSAERPEGSISTLTIQRTEQRDSAMYRCASSRSETSGGETQYFGPGTRLLVL.

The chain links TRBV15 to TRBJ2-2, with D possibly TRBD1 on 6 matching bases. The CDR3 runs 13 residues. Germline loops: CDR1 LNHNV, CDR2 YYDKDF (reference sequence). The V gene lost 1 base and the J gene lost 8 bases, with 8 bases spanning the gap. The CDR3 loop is CATSRAQGGELFF. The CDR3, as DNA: TGTGCCACCAGCAGAGCCCAGGGGGGGGAGCTGTTTTTT.

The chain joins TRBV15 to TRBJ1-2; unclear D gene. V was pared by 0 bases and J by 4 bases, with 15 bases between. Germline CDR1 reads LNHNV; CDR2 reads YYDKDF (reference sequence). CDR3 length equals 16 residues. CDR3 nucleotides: TGTGCCACCAGCAGAGATGGCCAGTCCCCTCCCTATGGCTACACCTTC. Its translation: CATSRDGQSPPYGYTF.

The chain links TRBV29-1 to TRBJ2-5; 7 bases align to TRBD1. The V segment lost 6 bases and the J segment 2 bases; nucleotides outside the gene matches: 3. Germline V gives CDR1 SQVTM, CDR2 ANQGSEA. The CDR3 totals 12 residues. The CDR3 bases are TGCAGCGTACTGGGACAGCAAGAGACCCAGTACTTC. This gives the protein CSVLGQQETQYF.

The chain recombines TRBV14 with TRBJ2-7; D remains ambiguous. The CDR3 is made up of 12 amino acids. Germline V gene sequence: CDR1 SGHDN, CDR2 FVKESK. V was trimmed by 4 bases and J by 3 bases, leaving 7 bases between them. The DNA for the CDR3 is TGTGCCAGCAGCCCCAGTAACTACGAGCAGTACTTC. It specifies CASSPSNYEQYF.

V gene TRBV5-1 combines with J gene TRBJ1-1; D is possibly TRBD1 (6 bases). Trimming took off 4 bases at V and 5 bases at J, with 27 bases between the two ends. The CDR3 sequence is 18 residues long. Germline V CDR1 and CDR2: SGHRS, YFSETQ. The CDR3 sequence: CASSPAAPVGGRETEAFF. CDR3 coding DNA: TGCGCCAGCAGCCCCGCGGCCCCAGTCGGGGGGCGCGAGACTGAAGCTTTCTTT.

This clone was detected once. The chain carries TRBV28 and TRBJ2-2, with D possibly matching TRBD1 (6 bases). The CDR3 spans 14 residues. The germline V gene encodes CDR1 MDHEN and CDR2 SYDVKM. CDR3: CVPGHLIHTGELFF. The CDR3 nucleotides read TGTGTCCCGGGACACCTAATCCACACCGGGGAGCTGTTTTTT.

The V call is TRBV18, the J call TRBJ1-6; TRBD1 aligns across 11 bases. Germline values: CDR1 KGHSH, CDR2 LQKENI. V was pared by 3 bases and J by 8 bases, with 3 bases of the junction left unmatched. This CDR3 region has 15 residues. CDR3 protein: CASSPRDRGDSPLHF. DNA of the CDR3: TGTGCCAGCTCACCTAGGGACAGGGGGGATTCACCCCTCCACTTT.

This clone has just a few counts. CDR3 region: CASSSYRTTNEKLFF. CDR3 nucleotides: TGTGCCAGCTCATCTTACAGAACAACTAATGAAAAACTGTTTTTT. The gene calls are TRBV18 and TRBJ1-4, with D unresolved. The CDR3 totals 15 residues. Germline V gene data show CDR1 as KGHSH and CDR2 as LQKENI. Trimming took 5 bases from V and 0 from J, leaving 10 bases between them.

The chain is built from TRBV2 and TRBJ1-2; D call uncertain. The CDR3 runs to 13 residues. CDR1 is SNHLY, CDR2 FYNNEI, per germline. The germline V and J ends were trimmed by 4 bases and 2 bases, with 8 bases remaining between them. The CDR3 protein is CASSVGVNYGYTF. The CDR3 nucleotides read TGTGCCAGCAGTGTCGGGGTGAACTATGGCTACACCTTC.

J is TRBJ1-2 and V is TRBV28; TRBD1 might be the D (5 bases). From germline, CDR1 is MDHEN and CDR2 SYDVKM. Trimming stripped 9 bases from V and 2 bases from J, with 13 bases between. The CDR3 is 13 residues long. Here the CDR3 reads CASGRGGNYGYTF. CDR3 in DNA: TGTGCCAGTGGGCGGGGGGGGAACTATGGCTACACCTTC.

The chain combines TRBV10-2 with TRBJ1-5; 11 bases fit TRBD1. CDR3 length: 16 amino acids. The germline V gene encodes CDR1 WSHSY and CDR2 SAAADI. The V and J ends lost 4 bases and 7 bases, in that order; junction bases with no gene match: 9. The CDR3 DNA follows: TGCGCCAGCAGTGCGGGTGGGACAGGGGGACTACAGCCCCAGCATTTT. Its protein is CASSAGGTGGLQPQHF.

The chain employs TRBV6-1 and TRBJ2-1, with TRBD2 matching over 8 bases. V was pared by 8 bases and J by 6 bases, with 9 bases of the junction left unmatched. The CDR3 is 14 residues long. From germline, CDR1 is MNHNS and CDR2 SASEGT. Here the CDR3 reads CASVRRGGSNEQFF. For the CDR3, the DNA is TGTGCCAGCGTGAGGCGCGGGGGGTCCAATGAGCAGTTCTTC.

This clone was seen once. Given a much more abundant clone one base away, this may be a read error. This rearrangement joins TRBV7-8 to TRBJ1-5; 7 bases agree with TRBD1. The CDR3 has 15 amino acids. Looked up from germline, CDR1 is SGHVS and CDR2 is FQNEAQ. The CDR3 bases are TGTGCCGGCAGCAAACTACAGGGGCCTAGTCAGCCCCAGCATTTT. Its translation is CAGSKLQGPSQPQHF.

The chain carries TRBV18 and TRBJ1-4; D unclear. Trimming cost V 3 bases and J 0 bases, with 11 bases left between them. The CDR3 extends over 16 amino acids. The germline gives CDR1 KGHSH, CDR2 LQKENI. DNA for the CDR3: TGTGCCAGCTCACCCGGGTCGATACCAACTAATGAAAAACTGTTTTTT. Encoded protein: CASSPGSIPTNEKLFF.

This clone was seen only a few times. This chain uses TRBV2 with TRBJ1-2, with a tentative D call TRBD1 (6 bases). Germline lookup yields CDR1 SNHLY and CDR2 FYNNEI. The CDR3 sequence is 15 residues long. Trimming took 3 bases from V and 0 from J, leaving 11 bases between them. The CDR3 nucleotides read TGTGCCAGCAGTGAGCAGGGGAGCCCTAACTATGGCTACACCTTC. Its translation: CASSEQGSPNYGYTF.

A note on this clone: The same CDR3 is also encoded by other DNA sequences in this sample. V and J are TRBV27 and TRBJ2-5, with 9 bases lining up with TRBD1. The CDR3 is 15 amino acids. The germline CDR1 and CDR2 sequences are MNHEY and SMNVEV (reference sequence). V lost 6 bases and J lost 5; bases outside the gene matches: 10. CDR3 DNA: TGTGCCAGCAGCCTTATGACAGGGGGTAGGGAGACCCAGTACTTC. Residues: CASSLMTGGRETQYF.

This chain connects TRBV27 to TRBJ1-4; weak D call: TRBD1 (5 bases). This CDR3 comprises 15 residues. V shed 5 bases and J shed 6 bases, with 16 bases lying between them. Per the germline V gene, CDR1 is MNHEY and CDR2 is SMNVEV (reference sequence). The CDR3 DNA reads TGTGCCAGCAGTCCCTGGACAAGCGAGTATGAAAAACTGTTTTTT. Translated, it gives CASSPWTSEYEKLFF.

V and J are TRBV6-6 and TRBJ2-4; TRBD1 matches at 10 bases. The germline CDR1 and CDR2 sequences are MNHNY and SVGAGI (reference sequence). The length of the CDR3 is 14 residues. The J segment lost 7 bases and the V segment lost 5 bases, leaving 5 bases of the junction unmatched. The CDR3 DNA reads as TGTGCCAGCAGTGATCGGACAGGGGGGAACATTCAGTACTTC. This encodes CASSDRTGGNIQYF.